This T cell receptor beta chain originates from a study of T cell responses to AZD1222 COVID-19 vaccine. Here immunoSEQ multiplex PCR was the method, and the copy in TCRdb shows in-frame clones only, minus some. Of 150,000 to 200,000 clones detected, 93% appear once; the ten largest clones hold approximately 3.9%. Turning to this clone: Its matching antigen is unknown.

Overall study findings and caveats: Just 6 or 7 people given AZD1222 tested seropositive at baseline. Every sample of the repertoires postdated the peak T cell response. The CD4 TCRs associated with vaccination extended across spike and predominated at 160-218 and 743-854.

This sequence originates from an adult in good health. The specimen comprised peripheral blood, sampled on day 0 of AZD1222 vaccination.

DNA of the CDR3: TGCGCCAGCAGCCAACAGTTACAGGGGAATAAACTGTTTTTT. This translates into CASSQQLQGNKLFF. This chain links TRBV4-1 with TRBJ1-4; 7 nucleotides line up with TRBD1. V trimming: 2 bases; J trimming: 11 bases; junction bases outside the gene matches: 8. The CDR3 contains 14 residues. CDR1 MGHRA and CDR2 YSYEKL come from the germline V gene.